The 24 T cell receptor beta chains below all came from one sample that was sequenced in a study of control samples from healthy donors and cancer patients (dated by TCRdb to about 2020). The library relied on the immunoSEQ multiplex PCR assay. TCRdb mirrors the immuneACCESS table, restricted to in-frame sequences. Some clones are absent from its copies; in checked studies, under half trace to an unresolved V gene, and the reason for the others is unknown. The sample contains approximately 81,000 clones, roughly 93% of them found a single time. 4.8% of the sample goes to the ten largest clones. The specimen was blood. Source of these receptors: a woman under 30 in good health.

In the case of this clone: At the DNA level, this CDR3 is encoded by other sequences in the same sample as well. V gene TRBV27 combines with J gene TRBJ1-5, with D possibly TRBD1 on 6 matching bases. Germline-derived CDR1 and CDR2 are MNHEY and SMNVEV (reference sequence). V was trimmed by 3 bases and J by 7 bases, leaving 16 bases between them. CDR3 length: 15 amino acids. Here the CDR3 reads CASSFRGGLGQPQHF. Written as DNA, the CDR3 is TGTGCCAGCAGTTTTAGGGGGGGCCTTGGGCAGCCCCAGCATTTT.

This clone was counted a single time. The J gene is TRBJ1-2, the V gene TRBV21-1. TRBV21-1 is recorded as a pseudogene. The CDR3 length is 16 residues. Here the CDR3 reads CASSKGRPEYNYGYTF. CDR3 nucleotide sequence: TGTGCCAGCAGCAAAGGAAGACCGGAATATAACTATGGCTACACCTTC.

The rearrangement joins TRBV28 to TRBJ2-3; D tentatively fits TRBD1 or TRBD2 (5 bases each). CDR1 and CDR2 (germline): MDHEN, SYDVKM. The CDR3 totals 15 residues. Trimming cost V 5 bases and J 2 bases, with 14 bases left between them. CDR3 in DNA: TGTGCCAGCAGTGTTTCGGGGCTCCTCACAGATACGCAGTATTTT. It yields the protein CASSVSGLLTDTQYF.

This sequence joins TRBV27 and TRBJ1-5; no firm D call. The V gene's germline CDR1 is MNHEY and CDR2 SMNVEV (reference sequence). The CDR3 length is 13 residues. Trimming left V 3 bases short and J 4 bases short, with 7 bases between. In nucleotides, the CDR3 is TGTGCCAGCAGTTTCGGGCAGAATCAGCCCCAGCATTTT. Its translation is CASSFGQNQPQHF.

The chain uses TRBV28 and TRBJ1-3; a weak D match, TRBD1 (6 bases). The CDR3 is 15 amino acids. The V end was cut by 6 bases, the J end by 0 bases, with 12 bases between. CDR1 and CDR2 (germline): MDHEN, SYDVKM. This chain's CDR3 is CASSATGYSGNTIYF. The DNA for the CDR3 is TGTGCCAGCAGCGCAACAGGGTACTCTGGAAACACCATATATTTT.

CDR3 in amino acids: CASSDGGTEAFF. The DNA of the CDR3 is TGTGCCAGCAGTGACGGGGGGACTGAAGCTTTCTTT. The chain employs TRBV6-4 and TRBJ1-1, with a possible D match to TRBD1 (5 bases). From germline, CDR1 is MRHNA and CDR2 SNTAGT. V gave up 2 bases and J gave up 5 bases, with 6 bases separating them. CDR3 length: 12 residues.

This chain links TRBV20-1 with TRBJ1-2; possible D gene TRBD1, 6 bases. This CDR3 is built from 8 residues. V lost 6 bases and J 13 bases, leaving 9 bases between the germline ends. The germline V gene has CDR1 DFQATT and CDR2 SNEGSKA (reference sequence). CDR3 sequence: CSASRGTF. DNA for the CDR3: TGCAGTGCCTCCAGGGGCACCTTC.

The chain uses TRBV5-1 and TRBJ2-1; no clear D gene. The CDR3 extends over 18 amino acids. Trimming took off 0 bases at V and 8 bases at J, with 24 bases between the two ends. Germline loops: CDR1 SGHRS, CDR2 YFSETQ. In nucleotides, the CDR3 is TGCGCCAGCAGCTTGGTCGTTATTCGACTGGACCGCACCCATGAGCAGTTCTTC. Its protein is CASSLVVIRLDRTHEQFF.

The CDR3 DNA reads as TGTGCCAGCAGTTTCCTAGGACTTCAAGAGACCCAGTACTTC. Its translation is CASSFLGLQETQYF. This chain links TRBV6-5 with TRBJ2-5; weak D call: TRBD2 (5 bases). V gave up 4 bases and J gave up 2 bases, with 11 bases separating them. The CDR3 is made up of 14 amino acids. The germline V gene has CDR1 MNHEY and CDR2 SVGAGI.

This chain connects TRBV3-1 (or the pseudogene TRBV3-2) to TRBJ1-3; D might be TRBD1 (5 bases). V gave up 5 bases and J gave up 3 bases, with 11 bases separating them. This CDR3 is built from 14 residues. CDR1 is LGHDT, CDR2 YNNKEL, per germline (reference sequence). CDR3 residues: CASSFRGNGNTIYF. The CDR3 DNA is TGTGCCAGCAGCTTTAGGGGAAATGGAAACACCATATATTTT.

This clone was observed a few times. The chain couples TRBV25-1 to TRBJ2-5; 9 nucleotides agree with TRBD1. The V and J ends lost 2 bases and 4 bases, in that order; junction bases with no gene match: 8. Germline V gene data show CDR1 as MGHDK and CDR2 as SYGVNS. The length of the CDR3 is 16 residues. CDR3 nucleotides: TGTGCCAGCAGTGAACGGAAACAGGGGGCAGGAGAGACCCAGTACTTC. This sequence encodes CASSERKQGAGETQYF.

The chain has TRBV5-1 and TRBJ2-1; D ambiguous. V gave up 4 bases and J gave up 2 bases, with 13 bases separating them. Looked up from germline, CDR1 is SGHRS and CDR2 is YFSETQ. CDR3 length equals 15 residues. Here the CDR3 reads CASSPRPETYNEQFF. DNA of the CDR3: TGCGCCAGCAGCCCCCGGCCCGAGACCTACAATGAGCAGTTCTTC.

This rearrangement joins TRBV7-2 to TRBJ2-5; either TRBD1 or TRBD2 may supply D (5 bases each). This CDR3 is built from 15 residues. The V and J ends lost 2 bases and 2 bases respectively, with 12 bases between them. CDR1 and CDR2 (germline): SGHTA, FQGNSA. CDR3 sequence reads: CASSLFHRRQETQYF. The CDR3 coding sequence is TGTGCCAGCAGCTTATTTCACAGGAGGCAAGAGACCCAGTACTTC.

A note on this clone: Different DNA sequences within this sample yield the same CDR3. DNA for the CDR3: TGTGCCAGCAGCGTAGCGGGAGACACGCAGTATTTT. This sequence encodes CASSVAGDTQYF. The chain uses TRBV9 and TRBJ2-3; D is possibly TRBD2 (6 bases). This CDR3 spans 12 amino acids. Germline V gene sequence: CDR1 SGDLS, CDR2 YYNGEE. V lost 0 bases to trimming and J lost 9 bases, with 8 bases between them.

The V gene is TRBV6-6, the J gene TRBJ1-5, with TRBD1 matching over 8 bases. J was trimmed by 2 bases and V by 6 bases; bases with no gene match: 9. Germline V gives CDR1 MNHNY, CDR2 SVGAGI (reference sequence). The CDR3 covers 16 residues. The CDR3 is CASRRTTTGGNQPQHF. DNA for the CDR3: TGTGCCAGCAGACGCACAACGACAGGGGGCAATCAGCCCCAGCATTTT.

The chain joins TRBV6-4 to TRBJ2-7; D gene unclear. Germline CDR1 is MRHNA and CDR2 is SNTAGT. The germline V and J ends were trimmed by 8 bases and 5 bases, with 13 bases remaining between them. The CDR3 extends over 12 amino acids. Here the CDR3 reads CASRHPGDEQYF. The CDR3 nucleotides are TGTGCCAGCCGCCATCCCGGCGACGAGCAGTACTTC.

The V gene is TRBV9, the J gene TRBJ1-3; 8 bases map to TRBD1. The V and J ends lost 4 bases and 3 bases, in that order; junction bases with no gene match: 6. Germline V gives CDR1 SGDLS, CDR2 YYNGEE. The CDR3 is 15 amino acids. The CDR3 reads CASSQKTGGGNTIYF. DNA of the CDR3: TGTGCCAGCAGCCAAAAAACAGGGGGTGGAAACACCATATATTTT.

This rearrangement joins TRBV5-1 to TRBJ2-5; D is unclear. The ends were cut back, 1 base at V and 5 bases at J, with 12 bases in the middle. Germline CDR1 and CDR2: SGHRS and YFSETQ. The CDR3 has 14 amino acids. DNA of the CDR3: TGCGCCAGCAGCTTGCGGGTGCAGGATGAGACCCAGTACTTC. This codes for CASSLRVQDETQYF.

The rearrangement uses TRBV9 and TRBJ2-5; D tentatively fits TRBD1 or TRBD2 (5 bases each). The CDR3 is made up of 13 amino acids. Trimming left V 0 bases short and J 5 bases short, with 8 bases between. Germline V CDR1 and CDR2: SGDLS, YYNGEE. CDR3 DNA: TGTGCCAGCAGCGTAGCCGGGGACGAGACCCAGTACTTC. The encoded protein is CASSVAGDETQYF.

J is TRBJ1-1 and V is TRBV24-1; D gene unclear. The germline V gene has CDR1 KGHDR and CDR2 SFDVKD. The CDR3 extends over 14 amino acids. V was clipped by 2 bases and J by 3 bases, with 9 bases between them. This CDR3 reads CATSDSPTHTEAFF. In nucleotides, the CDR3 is TGTGCCACCAGTGATTCCCCGACACACACTGAAGCTTTCTTT.

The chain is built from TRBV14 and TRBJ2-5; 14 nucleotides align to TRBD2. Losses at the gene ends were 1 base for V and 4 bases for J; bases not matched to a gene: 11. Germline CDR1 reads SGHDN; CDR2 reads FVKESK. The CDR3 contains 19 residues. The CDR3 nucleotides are TGTGCCAGCAGCCAAGGTTTGGGACTAGCGGGAGTATTAGGAGAGACCCAGTACTTC. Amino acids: CASSQGLGLAGVLGETQYF.

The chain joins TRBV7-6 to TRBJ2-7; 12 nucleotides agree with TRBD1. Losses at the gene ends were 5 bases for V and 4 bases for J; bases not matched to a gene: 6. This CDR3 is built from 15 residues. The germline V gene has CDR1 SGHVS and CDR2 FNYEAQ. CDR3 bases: TGTGCCAGCAGCCGTCCGGGACAGGGGGCTTACGAGCAGTACTTC. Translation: CASSRPGQGAYEQYF.

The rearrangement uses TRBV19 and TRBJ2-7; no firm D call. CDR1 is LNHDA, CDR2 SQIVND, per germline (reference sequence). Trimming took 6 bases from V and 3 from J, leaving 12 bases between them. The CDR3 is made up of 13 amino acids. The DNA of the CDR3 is TGTGCCAGTAGCCCCGAACTGAGCTACGAGCAGTACTTC. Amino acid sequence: CASSPELSYEQYF.

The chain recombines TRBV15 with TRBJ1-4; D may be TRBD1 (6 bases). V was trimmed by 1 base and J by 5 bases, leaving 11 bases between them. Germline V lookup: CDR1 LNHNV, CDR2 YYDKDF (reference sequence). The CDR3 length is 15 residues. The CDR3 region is CATSRVGGDNEKLFF. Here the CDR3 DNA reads TGTGCCACCAGCAGAGTCGGGGGCGACAATGAAAAACTGTTTTTT.